The T cell receptor (beta chain) under discussion was sequenced for a study of cytomegalovirus exposure and HLA in healthy donors. The junction had 5 bases not matched to a gene; V was cut back by 6 bases and J by 7 bases. The CDR3 length is 13 residues. Germline V gene lookup returns CDR1 MGHDK and CDR2 SYGVNS. In the PCR, 60 Vbeta and 13 Jbeta primers were used. The repertoire was sequenced with immunoSEQ multiplex PCR; TCRdb's copy has only in-frame clones and lacks some. The data hold about 180,000 clones, with roughly 76% observed a single time. Sequenced input: PBMCs. V gene TRBV25-1 combines with J gene TRBJ2-2; 7 bases are shared with TRBD1. The source of this sequence is a woman under 30 in good health and CMV-seropositive. CDR3 region: CASRRGQDGELFF. Here the CDR3 DNA reads TGTGCCAGCAGGAGGGGGCAGGACGGGGAGCTGTTTTTT.